This T cell receptor beta chain was sequenced in a study of T cell repertoires in cytomegalovirus infection. Study details: Through public TCR beta signatures, both CMV infection and matching HLA type were indicated.

Whole-study results and caveats: Cumulative public TCR beta family frequency identified CMV carriers with the relevant HLA. CMV-specific HLA-C-restricted TCR beta clonotypes dominated the ex vivo response.

TCRdb reprocessed the reads via MiXCR and lists one record per CDR3 protein. The sample holds roughly 720,000 distinct CDR3 sequences, under 40% seen once. The germline CDR1 and CDR2 sequences are SQVTM and ANQGSEA. With V trimmed by 6 bases and J by 9 bases, 6 bases remained unmatched. The CDR3 sequence is 12 residues long. This clonotype was seen a handful of times. As yet, its antigen is unknown. The chain combines TRBV29-1 with TRBJ2-1; 9 bases agree with TRBD1. The TCR was taken from a human donor in good health (CMV status not recorded). Some clones in this sample may be carry-over from other donors' samples. Sequenced sample: PBMCs. The CDR3 region is CSVGQGWGEQFF. The CDR3 DNA reads TGCAGCGTCGGACAGGGGTGGGGTGAGCAGTTCTTC.